These 5 T cell receptor beta chains were sequenced from one sample in a study of blood T cell repertoires in COVID-19. Profiling relied on immunoSEQ multiplex PCR, and the TCRdb table lists in-frame clones only, not all of them. The sample records about 300,000 clones, 70% to 85% being singletons. Sequencing input: peripheral blood. The receptors were sampled from a human donor with COVID-19, enrolled during active disease. The donor label of this sample is uncertain.

This sequence joins TRBV9 and TRBJ1-1; TRBD1 might be the D (6 bases). There are 16 residues in the CDR3. CDR1 is SGDLS and CDR2 is YYNGEE in the germline V gene. Trimming pared 2 bases from V and 3 bases from J, leaving 17 bases between. CDR3 in DNA: TGTGCCAGCAGCGTCGATGGGACAAGGGGTGACACTGAAGCTTTCTTT. It translates to CASSVDGTRGDTEAFF.

V gene TRBV5-1 combines with J gene TRBJ1-3, with TRBD1 matching 7 bases. The CDR3 has 15 residues. The germline V gene has CDR1 SGHRS and CDR2 YFSETQ. V trimming: 2 bases; J trimming: 2 bases; junction bases outside the gene matches: 4. CDR3 protein: CASSLPGTAGNTIYF. CDR3 DNA sequence: TGCGCCAGCAGCTTACCAGGGACAGCTGGAAACACCATATATTTT.

The chain links TRBV9 to TRBJ2-4; D ambiguous. V shed 3 bases and J shed 11 bases, with 12 bases lying between them. The CDR3 is 12 residues long. Germline loops: CDR1 SGDLS, CDR2 YYNGEE. The CDR3 DNA reads as TGTGCCAGCAGCGCCCGCCGTGGGCTTCAGTACTTC. Translated: CASSARRGLQYF.

This clone was seen once. The chain uses TRBV27 and TRBJ1-1; TRBD1 aligns across 7 bases. The germline CDR1 and CDR2 sequences are MNHEY and SMNVEV (reference sequence). The CDR3 is 16 amino acids. Unmatched junction bases numbered 13, after V lost 4 bases and J lost 5 bases. CDR3 DNA: TGTGCCAGCAGTTCTAGGGGGCAGGGAGGAAAAACTGAAGCTTTCTTT. It yields the protein CASSSRGQGGKTEAFF.

The chain carries TRBV19 and TRBJ1-4; 9 nucleotides match TRBD1. CDR1 and CDR2 from the germline V gene are LNHDA and SQIVND (reference sequence). This CDR3 spans 14 amino acids. The J segment lost 7 bases and the V segment lost 8 bases, leaving 8 bases of the junction unmatched. The CDR3 DNA is TGTGCCAGTTCCGCCGGGACAGGGACTGAAAAACTGTTTTTT. It codes for CASSAGTGTEKLFF.